A selection of T cell receptor beta chains follows, all from one sample in a study of T-cell memory formation after mild COVID-19. One entry per CDR3 protein, called by TCRdb with MiXCR from the 5' RACE reads. The sample carries some 97,000 distinct CDR3 sequences, 11% recorded once. The material sequenced was PBMCs or a T cell subset sorted from them (not recorded which). The receptors shown here come from a man between 18 and 29 years old who had mild COVID-19 (a few samples of this study predate the infection). Cell type and time point are not known. Both conserved end residues are part of each CDR3. Fields, in order: J gene, clone size, D gene, V gene, CDR3 DNA, CDR3 protein. A D gene is named only where the DNA matches it firmly. Not all rows give a size; the values are once, few, many and, for expanded clones, a class.

J: TRBJ2-2; size: NA; D: NA; V: TRBV4-1; DNA: TGCGCCAGCAGCTCCCGGACAGCCTTCACCGGGGAGCTGTTTTTT; CDR3: CASSSRTAFTGELFF
J: TRBJ2-7; size: many; D: TRBD2; V: TRBV4-2; DNA: TGTGCCAGCAGCCAAGGGGGGGGGACCTACGAGCAGTACTTC; CDR3: CASSQGGGTYEQYF
J: TRBJ2-5; size: NA; D: NA; V: TRBV7-9; DNA: TGTGCCAGCAGGTACCCCCCCCGGGACTACCAAGAGACCCAGTACTTC; CDR3: CASRYPPRDYQETQYF
J: TRBJ2-1; size: NA; D: TRBD2; V: TRBV4-1; DNA: TGCGCCAGCAGCCAAGATCCCTACGGGGGGGCCCCCAATGAGCAGTTCTTC; CDR3: CASSQDPYGGAPNEQFF
J: TRBJ2-3; size: few; D: NA; V: TRBV27; DNA: TGTGCCAGCAGTCACTTTAGGGGATCCACAGATACGCAGTATTTT; CDR3: CASSHFRGSTDTQYF
J: TRBJ2-4; size: NA; D: NA; V: TRBV7-9; DNA: TGTGCCAGCAGCTCAACGACAGGCCTCCGGGCCAAAAACATTCAGTACTTC; CDR3: CASSSTTGLRAKNIQYF
J: TRBJ1-6; size: few; D: NA; V: TRBV5-1; DNA: TGCGCCAGCAGTCAGACGCAGAGCTCCTATAATTCACCCCTCCACTTT; CDR3: CASSQTQSSYNSPLHF
J: TRBJ2-5; size: many; D: NA; V: TRBV12-3/TRBV12-4; DNA: TGTGCCAGCAGTCCCACTCACTCGGAGACCCAGTACTTC; CDR3: CASSPTHSETQYF
J: TRBJ1-6; size: NA; D: NA; V: TRBV7-2; DNA: TGTGCCAGCAGCTCTGGACAGACCTATAATTCACCCCTCCACTTT; CDR3: CASSSGQTYNSPLHF
J: TRBJ2-3; size: few; D: TRBD2; V: TRBV7-6; DNA: TGTGCCAGCAGCCGGGAGGGGACACTGGGTCCGTCGGCGCAGTATTTT; CDR3: CASSREGTLGPSAQYF
J: TRBJ2-5; size: NA; D: TRBD1; V: TRBV4-1; DNA: TGCGCCAGCAGGGGGGTTACAGGGGGCACCCAGTACTTC; CDR3: CASRGVTGGTQYF
J: TRBJ2-1; size: many; D: NA; V: TRBV6-5; DNA: TGTGCCAGCAGTAGCACGCAGGGAAATGAGCAGTTCTTC; CDR3: CASSSTQGNEQFF
J: TRBJ1-1; size: NA; D: NA; V: TRBV19; DNA: TGTGCCAGTAGTCAACCAGTCTCGAACACTGAAGCTTTCTTT; CDR3: CASSQPVSNTEAFF
J: TRBJ1-1; size: NA; D: NA; V: TRBV4-3; DNA: TGCGCCAGCAGCCAAGATTCTAGAGAAGCTTTCTTT; CDR3: CASSQDSREAFF
J: TRBJ2-1; size: NA; D: NA; V: TRBV5-1; DNA: TGCGCCAGCAGCTTGGTGGGAGAAACCCCGTACAATGAGCAGTTCTTC; CDR3: CASSLVGETPYNEQFF
J: TRBJ1-4; size: few; D: NA; V: TRBV2; DNA: TGTGCCAGCAGTGAAGGTTGGGAAAAACTGTTTTTT; CDR3: CASSEGWEKLFF
J: TRBJ2-3; size: many; D: TRBD1; V: TRBV12-3/TRBV12-4; DNA: TGTGCCAGCAGTAAAGCCGGGACAGGGCAAGATACGCAGTATTTT; CDR3: CASSKAGTGQDTQYF
J: TRBJ2-7; size: few; D: NA; V: TRBV12-3/TRBV12-4; DNA: TGTGCCAGCAGTTTACTCGTGACGCACTCCTACGAGCAGTACTTC; CDR3: CASSLLVTHSYEQYF
J: TRBJ1-4; size: few; D: TRBD1; V: TRBV7-9; DNA: TGTGCCAGCAGCTCAACACGGACAGGAGTTATAAGTGAAAAACTGTTTTTT; CDR3: CASSSTRTGVISEKLFF
J: TRBJ2-2; size: many; D: NA; V: TRBV12-5; DNA: TGTGCTAGTGTCCCAGTCGTGGAACAACTGAACACCGGGGAGCTGTTTTTT; CDR3: CASVPVVEQLNTGELFF
J: TRBJ2-2; size: many; D: NA; V: TRBV11-2; DNA: TGTGCCAGCAACCAGGGTGGGCAGGAGCTCACCGGGGAGCTGTTTTTT; CDR3: CASNQGGQELTGELFF
J: TRBJ2-1; size: few; D: TRBD2; V: TRBV4-1; DNA: TGCGCCAGCAGCCAAGTGTCAGGGAGGGACAATGAGCAGTTCTTC; CDR3: CASSQVSGRDNEQFF
J: TRBJ1-1; size: NA; D: TRBD1; V: TRBV6-5; DNA: TGTGCCAGCAGTTCCTACCCGGGACAGGGAGTTGAAGCTTTCTTT; CDR3: CASSSYPGQGVEAFF
J: TRBJ2-3; size: many; D: TRBD1; V: TRBV7-7; DNA: TGTGCTAGCAGCTTAGCTAGGGACAGGGCCACAGATACGCAGTATTTT; CDR3: CASSLARDRATDTQYF
J: TRBJ2-4; size: NA; D: NA; V: TRBV27; DNA: TGTGCCAGCAGTTGGGTTCAGGGGGGTGGGGACATTCAGTACTTC; CDR3: CASSWVQGGGDIQYF
J: TRBJ2-7; size: few; D: TRBD2; V: TRBV7-9; DNA: TGTGCCAGCAGCTTATCGTCCGGGACTAGTTTATACGAGCAGTACTTC; CDR3: CASSLSSGTSLYEQYF
J: TRBJ1-2; size: NA; D: NA; V: TRBV5-1; DNA: TGCGCCAGCAGTATCGAGACGGGATCTAACTATGGCTACACCTTC; CDR3: CASSIETGSNYGYTF
J: TRBJ2-3; size: NA; D: NA; V: TRBV12-3/TRBV12-4; DNA: TGTGCCAGCAGCCGTACAGGGCCCGAAGATACGCAGTATTTT; CDR3: CASSRTGPEDTQYF
J: TRBJ2-1; size: NA; D: NA; V: TRBV7-3; DNA: TGTGCCAGCAGCTTAATAGGCTTAGAAAACAATGAGCAGTTCTTC; CDR3: CASSLIGLENNEQFF
J: TRBJ1-1; size: NA; D: NA; V: TRBV12-5; DNA: TGTGCTAGTGGTCGAGCGGGTAGGGATGGGTTAGCTTTCTTT; CDR3: CASGRAGRDGLAFF
J: TRBJ1-2; size: many; D: NA; V: TRBV7-9; DNA: TGTGCCAGCAGTTCAACTTTAAGGACGGAAATCTATGGCTACACCTTC; CDR3: CASSSTLRTEIYGYTF
J: TRBJ2-1; size: few; D: TRBD2; V: TRBV12-3/TRBV12-4; DNA: TGTGCCAGCACCGTAGCGGGGGGGTTCTACAATGAGCAGTTCTTC; CDR3: CASTVAGGFYNEQFF
J: TRBJ1-5; size: NA; D: NA; V: TRBV12-3/TRBV12-4; DNA: TGTGCCAGCAGCCAACAGGGAAGCTCCCAGCCCCAGCATTTT; CDR3: CASSQQGSSQPQHF
J: TRBJ2-2; size: NA; D: NA; V: TRBV12-3/TRBV12-4; DNA: TGTGCCAGCAGTTCCGTAGGGGAGCTGTTTTTT; CDR3: CASSSVGELFF
J: TRBJ2-3; size: NA; D: NA; V: TRBV19; DNA: TGTGCCAGTACAATGGCAGAAGGGGGGGCCTTAGATACGCAGTATTTT; CDR3: CASTMAEGGALDTQYF
J: TRBJ1-1; size: many; D: NA; V: TRBV4-3; DNA: TGCGCCAGCAGCCAAGAGTGGTTGGCGAACACTGAAGCTTTCTTT; CDR3: CASSQEWLANTEAFF
J: TRBJ1-1; size: NA; D: TRBD1; V: TRBV5-4; DNA: TGTGCCAGCAGTACAGGGGACACTGAAGCTTTCTTT; CDR3: CASSTGDTEAFF